This T cell receptor (beta chain) was sequenced for a study of shared clonotypes between healthy human individuals. At the level of the study: Each donor's CD8 memory used one plate, CD8 naive two, each CD4 subset three.

A single count supports this clone. Here immunoSEQ multiplex PCR was the method, and the copy in TCRdb shows in-frame clones only, minus some. The repertoire has about 600,000 clones, 97% of them found once; the top ten carry roughly 0.05%. This CDR3 comprises 15 residues. V gave up 1 base and J gave up 7 bases, with 17 bases separating them. The germline V gene encodes CDR1 LGHNA and CDR2 YNFKEQ. Sample: naive CD4+ T cells sorted from blood. Regarding subset: CD45RA+ positively selected. The sequence derives from a young woman in good health. The chain carries TRBV4-2 and TRBJ2-7, with D perhaps given as TRBD1 or TRBD2 (5 bases each). CDR3 in amino acids: CASSQVRDPAREQYF. The CDR3 DNA is TGTGCCAGCAGCCAAGTACGGGACCCGGCGAGGGAGCAGTACTTC.